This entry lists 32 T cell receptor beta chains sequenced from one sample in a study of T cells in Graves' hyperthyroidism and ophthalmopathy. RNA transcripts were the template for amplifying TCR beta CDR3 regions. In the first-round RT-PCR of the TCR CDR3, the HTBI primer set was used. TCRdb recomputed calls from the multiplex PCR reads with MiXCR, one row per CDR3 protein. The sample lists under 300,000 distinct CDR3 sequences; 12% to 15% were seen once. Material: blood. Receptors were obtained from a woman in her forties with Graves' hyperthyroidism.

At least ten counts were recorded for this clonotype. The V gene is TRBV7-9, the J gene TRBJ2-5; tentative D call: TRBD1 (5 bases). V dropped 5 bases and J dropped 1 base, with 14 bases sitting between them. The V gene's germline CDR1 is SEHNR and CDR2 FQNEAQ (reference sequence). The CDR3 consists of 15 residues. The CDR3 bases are TGTGCCAGCAGCCCCGGATACAGGATCCAAGAGACCCAGTACTTC. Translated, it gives CASSPGYRIQETQYF.

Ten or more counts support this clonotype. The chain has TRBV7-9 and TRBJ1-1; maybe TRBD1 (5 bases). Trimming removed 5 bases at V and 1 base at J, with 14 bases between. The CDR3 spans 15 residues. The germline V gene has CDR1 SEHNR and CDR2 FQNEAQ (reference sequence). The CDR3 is CASSPYWGANTEAFF. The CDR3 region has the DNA TGTGCCAGCAGCCCGTACTGGGGCGCGAACACTGAAGCTTTCTTT.

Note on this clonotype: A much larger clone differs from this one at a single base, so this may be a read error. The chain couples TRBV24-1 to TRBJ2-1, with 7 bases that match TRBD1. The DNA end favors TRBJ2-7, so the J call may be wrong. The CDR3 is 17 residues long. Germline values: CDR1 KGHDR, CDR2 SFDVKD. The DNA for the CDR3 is TGTGCCACCAGTGACCCACAGGGGCAAAACTCCTACAATGAGCAGTACTTC. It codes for CATSDPQGQNSYNEQYF.

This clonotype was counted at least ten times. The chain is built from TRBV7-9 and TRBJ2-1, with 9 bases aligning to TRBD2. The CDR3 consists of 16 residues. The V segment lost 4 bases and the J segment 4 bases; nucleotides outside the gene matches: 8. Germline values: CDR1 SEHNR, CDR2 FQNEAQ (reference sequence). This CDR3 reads CASSSKTSGAYNEQFF. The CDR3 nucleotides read TGTGCCAGCAGCTCCAAGACTAGCGGAGCTTACAATGAGCAGTTCTTC.

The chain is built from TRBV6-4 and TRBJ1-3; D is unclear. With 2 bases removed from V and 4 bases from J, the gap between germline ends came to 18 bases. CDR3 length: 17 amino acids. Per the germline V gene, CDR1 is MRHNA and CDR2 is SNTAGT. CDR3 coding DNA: TGTGCCAGCAGTGACGAGCTACAGCCGCTAAGAGGAAACACCATATATTTT. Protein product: CASSDELQPLRGNTIYF.

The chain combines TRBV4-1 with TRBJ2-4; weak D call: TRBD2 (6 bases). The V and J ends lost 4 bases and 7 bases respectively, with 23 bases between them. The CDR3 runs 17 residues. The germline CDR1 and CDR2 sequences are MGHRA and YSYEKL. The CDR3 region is CASSPLDWVNRENIQYF. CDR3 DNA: TGCGCCAGCAGCCCCCTGGACTGGGTCAATCGGGAGAACATTCAGTACTTC.

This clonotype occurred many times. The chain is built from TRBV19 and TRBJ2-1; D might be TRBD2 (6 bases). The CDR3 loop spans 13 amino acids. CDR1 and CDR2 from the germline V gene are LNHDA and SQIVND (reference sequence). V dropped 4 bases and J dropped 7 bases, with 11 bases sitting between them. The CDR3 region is CASSTLASNEQFF. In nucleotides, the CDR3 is TGTGCCAGTAGTACACTAGCTTCGAATGAGCAGTTCTTC. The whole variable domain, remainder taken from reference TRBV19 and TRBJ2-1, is DGGITQSPKYLFRKEGQNVTLSCEQNLNHDAMYWYRQDPGQGLRLIYYSQIVNDFQKGDIAEGYSVSREKKESFPLTVTSAQKNPTAFYLCASSTLASNEQFFGPGTRLTVL.

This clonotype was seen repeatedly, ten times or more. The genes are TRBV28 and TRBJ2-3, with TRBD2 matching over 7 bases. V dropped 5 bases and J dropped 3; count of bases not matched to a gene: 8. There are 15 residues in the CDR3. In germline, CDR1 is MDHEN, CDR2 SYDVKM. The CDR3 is CASSPLGEGTDTQYF. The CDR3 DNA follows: TGTGCCAGCAGTCCCCTAGGGGAGGGTACAGATACGCAGTATTTT.

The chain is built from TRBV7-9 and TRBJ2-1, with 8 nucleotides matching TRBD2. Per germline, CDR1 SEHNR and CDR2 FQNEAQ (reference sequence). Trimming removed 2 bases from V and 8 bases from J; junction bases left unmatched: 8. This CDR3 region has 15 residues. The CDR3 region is CASSLPPGGPDEQFF. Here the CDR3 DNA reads TGTGCCAGCAGCTTACCCCCGGGAGGGCCCGATGAGCAGTTCTTC.

The chain's CDR3 is CAVPGGLAGSRETQYF. CDR3 nucleotide sequence: TGTGCCGTTCCTGGCGGTCTAGCGGGATCGCGGGAGACCCAGTACTTC. This chain joins TRBV2 and TRBJ2-5; 9 bases are shared with TRBD2. The junction had 18 bases not matched to a gene; V was cut back by 11 bases and J by 5 bases. Germline V gives CDR1 SNHLY, CDR2 FYNNEI. This CDR3 contains 16 residues.

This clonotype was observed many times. CDR3 in DNA: TGTGCCAGCAGCCCGATACCACGTCCGTCCTACGAGCAGTACTTC. Protein: CASSPIPRPSYEQYF. The chain has TRBV27 and TRBJ2-7; D ambiguous. Trimming took 6 bases from V and 1 from J, leaving 16 bases between them. The CDR3 consists of 15 residues. In germline, CDR1 is MNHEY, CDR2 SMNVEV (reference sequence).

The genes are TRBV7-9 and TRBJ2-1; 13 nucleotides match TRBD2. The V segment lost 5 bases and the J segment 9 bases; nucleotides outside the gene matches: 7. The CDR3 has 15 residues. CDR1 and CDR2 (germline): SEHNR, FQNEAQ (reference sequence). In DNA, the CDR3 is TGTGCCAGCAGCCCCACTAGCGGGAGGGCCGGTGAGCAGTTCTTC. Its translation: CASSPTSGRAGEQFF.

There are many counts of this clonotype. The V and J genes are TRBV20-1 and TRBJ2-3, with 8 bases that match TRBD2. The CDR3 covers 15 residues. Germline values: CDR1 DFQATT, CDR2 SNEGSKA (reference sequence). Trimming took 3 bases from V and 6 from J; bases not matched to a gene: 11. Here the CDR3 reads CSASPSGSVGDTQYF. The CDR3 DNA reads TGCAGTGCTAGCCCTAGCGGGTCGGTGGGGGATACGCAGTATTTT.

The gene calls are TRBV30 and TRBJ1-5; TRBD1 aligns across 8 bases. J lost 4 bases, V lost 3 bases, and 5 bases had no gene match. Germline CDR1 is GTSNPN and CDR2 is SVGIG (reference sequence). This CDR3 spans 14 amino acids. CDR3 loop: CAWSTGGKNQPQHF. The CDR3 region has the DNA TGTGCCTGGAGCACAGGGGGGAAGAATCAGCCCCAGCATTTT.

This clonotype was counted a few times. The CDR3, as DNA: TGTGCCAGCAGCCCACTAGCGGGAGAAGACGAGCAGTACTTC. Translated, it gives CASSPLAGEDEQYF. The J gene is TRBJ2-7, the V gene TRBV6-1; 11 nucleotides match TRBD2. Germline CDR1 MNHNS, CDR2 SASEGT. The CDR3 runs to 14 residues. V lost 6 bases to trimming and J lost 5 bases; unmatched junction nucleotides: 6.

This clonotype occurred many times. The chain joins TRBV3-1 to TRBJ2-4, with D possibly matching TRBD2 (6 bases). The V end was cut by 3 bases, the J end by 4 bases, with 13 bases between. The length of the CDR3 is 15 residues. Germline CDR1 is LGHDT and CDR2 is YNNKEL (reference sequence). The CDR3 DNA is TGTGCCAGCAGCCAGCCAGGACTAATGAAAAACATTCAGTACTTC. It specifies CASSQPGLMKNIQYF. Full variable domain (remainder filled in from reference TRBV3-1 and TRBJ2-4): DTAVSQTPKYLVTQMGNDKSIKCEQNLGHDTMYWYKQDSKKFLKIMFSYNNKELIINETVPNRFSPKSPDKAHLNLHINSLELGDSAVYFCASSQPGLMKNIQYFGAGTRLSVL.

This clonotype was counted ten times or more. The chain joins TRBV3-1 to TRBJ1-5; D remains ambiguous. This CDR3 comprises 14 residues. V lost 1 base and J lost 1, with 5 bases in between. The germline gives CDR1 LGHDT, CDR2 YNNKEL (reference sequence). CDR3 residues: CASSQVNSNQPQHF. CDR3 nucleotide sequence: TGTGCCAGCAGCCAAGTGAACAGCAATCAGCCCCAGCATTTT.

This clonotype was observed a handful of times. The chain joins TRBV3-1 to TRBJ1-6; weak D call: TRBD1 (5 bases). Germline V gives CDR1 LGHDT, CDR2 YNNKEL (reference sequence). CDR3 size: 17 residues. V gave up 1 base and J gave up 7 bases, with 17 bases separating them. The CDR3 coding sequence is TGTGCCAGCAGCCAAGTCCCAGGGAAGGGAGTGAATTCACCCCTCCACTTT. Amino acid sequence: CASSQVPGKGVNSPLHF.

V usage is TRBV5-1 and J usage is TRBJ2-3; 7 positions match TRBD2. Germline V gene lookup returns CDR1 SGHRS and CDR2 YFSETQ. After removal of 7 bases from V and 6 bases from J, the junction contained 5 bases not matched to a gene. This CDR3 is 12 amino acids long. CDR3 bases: TGCGCCAGCGCGAGGGAGGGGGATACGCAGTATTTT. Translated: CASAREGDTQYF.

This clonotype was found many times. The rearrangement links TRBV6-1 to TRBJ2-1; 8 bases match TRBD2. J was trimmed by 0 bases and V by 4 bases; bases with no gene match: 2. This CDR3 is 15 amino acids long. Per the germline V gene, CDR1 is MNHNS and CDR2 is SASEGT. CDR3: CASSASGSSYNEQFF. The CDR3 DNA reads TGTGCCAGCAGTGCTAGCGGGTCCTCCTACAATGAGCAGTTCTTC.

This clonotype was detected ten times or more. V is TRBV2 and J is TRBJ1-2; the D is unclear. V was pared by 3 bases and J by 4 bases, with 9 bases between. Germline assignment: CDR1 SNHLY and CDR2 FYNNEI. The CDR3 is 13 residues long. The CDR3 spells CASSEAGSYGYTF. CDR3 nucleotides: TGTGCCAGCAGTGAGGCTGGTAGCTATGGCTACACCTTC.

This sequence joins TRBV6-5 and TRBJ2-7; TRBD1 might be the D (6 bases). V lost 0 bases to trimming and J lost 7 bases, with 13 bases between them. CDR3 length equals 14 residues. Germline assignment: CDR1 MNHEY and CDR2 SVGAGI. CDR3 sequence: CASSYSMGAWEQYF. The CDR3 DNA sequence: TGTGCCAGCAGTTACTCTATGGGGGCCTGGGAGCAGTACTTC.

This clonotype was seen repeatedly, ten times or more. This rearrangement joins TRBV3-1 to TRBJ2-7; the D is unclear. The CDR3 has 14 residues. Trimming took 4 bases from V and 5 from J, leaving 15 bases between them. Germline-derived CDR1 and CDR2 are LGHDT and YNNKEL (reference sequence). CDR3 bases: TGTGCCAGCAGCCCCACTGGTGCCAGCGACGAGCAGTACTTC. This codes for CASSPTGASDEQYF.

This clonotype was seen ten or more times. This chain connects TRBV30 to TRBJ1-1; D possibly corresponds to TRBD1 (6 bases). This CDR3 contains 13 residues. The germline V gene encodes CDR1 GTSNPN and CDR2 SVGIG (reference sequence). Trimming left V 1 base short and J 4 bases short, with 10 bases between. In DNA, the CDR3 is TGTGCCTGGAGTGGACAGGCTGTCACTGAAGCTTTCTTT. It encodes CAWSGQAVTEAFF.

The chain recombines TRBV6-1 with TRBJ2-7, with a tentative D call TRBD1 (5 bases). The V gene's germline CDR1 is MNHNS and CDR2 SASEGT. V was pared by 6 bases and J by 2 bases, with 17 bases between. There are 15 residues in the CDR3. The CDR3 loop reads CASSNTGYSTYEQYF. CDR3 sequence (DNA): TGTGCCAGCAGCAATACAGGATACTCCACCTACGAGCAGTACTTC.

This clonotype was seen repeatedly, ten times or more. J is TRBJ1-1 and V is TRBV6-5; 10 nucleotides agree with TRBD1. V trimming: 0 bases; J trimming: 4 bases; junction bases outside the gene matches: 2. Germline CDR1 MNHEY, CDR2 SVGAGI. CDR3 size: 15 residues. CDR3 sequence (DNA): TGTGCCAGCAGTTACTCCGGGACAGGGGCCACTGAAGCTTTCTTT. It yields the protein CASSYSGTGATEAFF.

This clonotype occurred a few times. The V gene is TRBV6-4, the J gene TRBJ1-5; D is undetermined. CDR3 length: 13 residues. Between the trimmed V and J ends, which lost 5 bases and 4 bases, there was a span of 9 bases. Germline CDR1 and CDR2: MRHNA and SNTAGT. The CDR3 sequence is CASSPRENQPQHF. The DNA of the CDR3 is TGTGCCAGCAGTCCCCGGGAGAATCAGCCCCAGCATTTT.

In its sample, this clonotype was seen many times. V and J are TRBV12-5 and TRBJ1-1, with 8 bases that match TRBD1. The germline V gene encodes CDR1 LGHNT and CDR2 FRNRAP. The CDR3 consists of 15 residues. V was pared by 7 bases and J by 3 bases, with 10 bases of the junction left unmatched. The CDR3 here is CASEGRGHLDTEAFF. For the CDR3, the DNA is TGTGCTAGTGAGGGCAGGGGGCACCTTGACACTGAAGCTTTCTTT.

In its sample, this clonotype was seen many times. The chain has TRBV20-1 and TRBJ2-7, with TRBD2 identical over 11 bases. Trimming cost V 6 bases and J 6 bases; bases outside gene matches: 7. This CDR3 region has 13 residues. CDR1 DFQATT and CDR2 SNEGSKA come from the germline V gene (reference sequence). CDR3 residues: CSAQTSGSGEQYF. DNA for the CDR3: TGCAGTGCCCAAACTAGCGGGAGTGGCGAGCAGTACTTC.

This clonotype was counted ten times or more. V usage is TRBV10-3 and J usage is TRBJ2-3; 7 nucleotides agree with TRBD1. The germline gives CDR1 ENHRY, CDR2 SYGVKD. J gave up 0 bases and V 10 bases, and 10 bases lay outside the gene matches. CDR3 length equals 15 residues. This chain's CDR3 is CATQKRGHSTDTQYF. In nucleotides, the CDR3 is TGTGCCACGCAGAAGAGGGGGCATAGCACAGATACGCAGTATTTT.

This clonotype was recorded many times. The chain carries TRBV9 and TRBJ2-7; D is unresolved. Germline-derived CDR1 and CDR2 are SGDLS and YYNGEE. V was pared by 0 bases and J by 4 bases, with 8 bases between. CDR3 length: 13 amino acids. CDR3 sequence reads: CASSVEQRYEQYF. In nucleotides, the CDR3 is TGTGCCAGCAGCGTAGAACAGCGATACGAGCAGTACTTC. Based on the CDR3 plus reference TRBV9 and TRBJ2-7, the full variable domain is DSGVTQTPKHLITATGQRVTLRCSPRSGDLSVYWYQQSLDQGLQFLIQYYNGEERAKGNILERFSAQQFPDLHSELNLSSLELGDSALYFCASSVEQRYEQYFGPGTRLTVT.

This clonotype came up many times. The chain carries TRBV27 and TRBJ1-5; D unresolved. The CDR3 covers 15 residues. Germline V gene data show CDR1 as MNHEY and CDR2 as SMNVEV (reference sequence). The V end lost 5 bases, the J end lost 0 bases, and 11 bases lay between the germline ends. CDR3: CASSPRHYSNQPQHF. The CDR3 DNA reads TGTGCCAGCAGTCCAAGACACTATAGCAATCAGCCCCAGCATTTT.